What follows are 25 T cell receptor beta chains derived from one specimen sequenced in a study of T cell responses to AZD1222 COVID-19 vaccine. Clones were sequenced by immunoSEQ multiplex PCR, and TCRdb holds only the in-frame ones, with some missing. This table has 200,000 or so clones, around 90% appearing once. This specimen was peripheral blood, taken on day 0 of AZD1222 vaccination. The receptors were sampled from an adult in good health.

For the CDR3, the DNA is TGTGCCAGCAGCTCTCGAGGGATAGCGGGGGGCGGCTACAATGAGCAGTTCTTC. Its translation: CASSSRGIAGGGYNEQFF. The chain employs TRBV7-9 and TRBJ2-1, with 10 bases that match TRBD2. The V and J ends lost 4 bases and 3 bases, in that order; junction bases with no gene match: 12. The CDR3 length is 18 residues. The germline V gene has CDR1 SEHNR and CDR2 FQNEAQ (reference sequence).

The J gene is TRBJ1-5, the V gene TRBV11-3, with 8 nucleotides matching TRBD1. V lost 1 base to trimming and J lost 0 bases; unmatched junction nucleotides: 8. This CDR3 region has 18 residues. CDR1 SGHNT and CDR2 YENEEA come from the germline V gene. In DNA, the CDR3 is TGTGCCAGCAGCTTAGTCGAGACAGGGGCCACTAGCAATCAGCCCCAGCATTTT. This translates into CASSLVETGATSNQPQHF.

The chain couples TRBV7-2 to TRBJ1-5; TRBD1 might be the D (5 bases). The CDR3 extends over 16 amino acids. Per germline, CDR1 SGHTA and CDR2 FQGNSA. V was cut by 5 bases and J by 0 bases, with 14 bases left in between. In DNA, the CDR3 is TGTGCCAGCAGCCTACGGGACGGAATTAGCAATCAGCCCCAGCATTTT. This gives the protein CASSLRDGISNQPQHF.

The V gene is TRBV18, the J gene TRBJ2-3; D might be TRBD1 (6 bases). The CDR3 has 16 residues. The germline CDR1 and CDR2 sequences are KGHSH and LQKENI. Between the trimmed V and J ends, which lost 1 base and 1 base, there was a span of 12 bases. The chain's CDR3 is CASSPLKDSGTDTQYF. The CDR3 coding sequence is TGTGCCAGCTCACCACTAAAGGACAGCGGCACAGATACGCAGTATTTT.

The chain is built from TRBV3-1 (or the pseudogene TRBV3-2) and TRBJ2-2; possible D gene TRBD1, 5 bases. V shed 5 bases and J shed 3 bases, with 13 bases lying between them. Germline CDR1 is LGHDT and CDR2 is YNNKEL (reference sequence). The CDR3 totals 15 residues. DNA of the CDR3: TGTGCCAGCAGCGGGTTTTGGGGCCACACCGGGGAGCTGTTTTTT. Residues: CASSGFWGHTGELFF.

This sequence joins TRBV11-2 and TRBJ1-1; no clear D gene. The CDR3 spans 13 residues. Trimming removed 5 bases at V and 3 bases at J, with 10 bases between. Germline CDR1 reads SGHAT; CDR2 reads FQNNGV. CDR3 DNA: TGTGCCAGCAGCGTTACATTGGACACTGAAGCTTTCTTT. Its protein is CASSVTLDTEAFF.

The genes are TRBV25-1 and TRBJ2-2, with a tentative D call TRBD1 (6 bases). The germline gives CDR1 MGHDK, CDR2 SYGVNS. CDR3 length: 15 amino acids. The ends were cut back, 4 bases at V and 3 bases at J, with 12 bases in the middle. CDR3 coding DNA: TGTGCCAGCAGTGGGACAGTCGCTGACACCGGGGAGCTGTTTTTT. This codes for CASSGTVADTGELFF.

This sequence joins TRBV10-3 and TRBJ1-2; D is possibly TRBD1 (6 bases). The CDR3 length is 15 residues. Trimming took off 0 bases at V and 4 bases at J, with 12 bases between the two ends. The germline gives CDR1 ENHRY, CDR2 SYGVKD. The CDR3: CAISESGGAGYGYTF. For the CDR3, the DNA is TGTGCCATCAGTGAGTCGGGGGGCGCCGGCTATGGCTACACCTTC.

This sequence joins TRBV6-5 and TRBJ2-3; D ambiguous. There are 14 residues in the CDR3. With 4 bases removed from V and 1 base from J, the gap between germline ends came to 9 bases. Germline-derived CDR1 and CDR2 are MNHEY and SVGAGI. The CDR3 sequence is CASSSPLGTDTQYF. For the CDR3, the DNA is TGTGCCAGCAGTTCCCCCCTTGGCACAGATACGCAGTATTTT.

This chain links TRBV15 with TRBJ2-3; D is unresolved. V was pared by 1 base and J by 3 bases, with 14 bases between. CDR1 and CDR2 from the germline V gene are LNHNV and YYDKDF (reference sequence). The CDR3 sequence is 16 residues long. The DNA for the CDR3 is TGTGCCACCAGCAGAGGGTCCAGCGACGTAACAGATACGCAGTATTTT. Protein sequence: CATSRGSSDVTDTQYF. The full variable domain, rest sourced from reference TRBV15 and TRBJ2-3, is DAMVIQNPRYQVTQFGKPVTLSCSQTLNHNVMYWYQQKSSQAPKLLFHYYDKDFNNEADTPDNFQSRRPNTSFCFLDIRSPGLGDTAMYLCATSRGSSDVTDTQYFGPGTRLTVL.

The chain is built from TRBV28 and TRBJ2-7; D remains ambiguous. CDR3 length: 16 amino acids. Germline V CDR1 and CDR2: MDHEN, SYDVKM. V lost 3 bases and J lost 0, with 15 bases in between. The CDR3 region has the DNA TGTGCCAGCAGTTTGGTTTTGGACCGAGGCTCCTACGAGCAGTACTTC. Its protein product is CASSLVLDRGSYEQYF.

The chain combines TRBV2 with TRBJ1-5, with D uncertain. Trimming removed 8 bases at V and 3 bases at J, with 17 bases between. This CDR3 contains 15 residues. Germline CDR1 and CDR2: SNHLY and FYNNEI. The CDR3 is CASLEARGINQPQHF. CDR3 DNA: TGTGCCAGCCTCGAAGCACGAGGCATCAATCAGCCCCAGCATTTT.

CDR3 sequence (DNA): TGTGCCAGCAGCGTAGATCCAGGCGTGAGCTCTGGAAACACCATATATTTT. This sequence encodes CASSVDPGVSSGNTIYF. The chain is built from TRBV9 and TRBJ1-3; D is unresolved. This CDR3 comprises 17 residues. Germline CDR1 reads SGDLS; CDR2 reads YYNGEE. Trimming took off 0 bases at V and 0 bases at J, with 13 bases between the two ends.

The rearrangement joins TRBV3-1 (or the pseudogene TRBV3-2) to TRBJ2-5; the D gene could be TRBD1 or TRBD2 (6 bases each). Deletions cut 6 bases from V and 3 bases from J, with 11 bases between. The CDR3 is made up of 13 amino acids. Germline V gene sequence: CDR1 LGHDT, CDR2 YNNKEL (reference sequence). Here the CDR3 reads CASRRRGEETQYF. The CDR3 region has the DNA TGTGCCAGCAGGAGAAGGGGGGAAGAGACCCAGTACTTC.

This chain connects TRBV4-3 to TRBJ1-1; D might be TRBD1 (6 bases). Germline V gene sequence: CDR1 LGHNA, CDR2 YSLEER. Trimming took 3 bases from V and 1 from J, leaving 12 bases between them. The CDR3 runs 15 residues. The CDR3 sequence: CASSHPDRPNTEAFF. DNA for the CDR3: TGCGCCAGCAGCCATCCCGACAGGCCGAACACTGAAGCTTTCTTT.

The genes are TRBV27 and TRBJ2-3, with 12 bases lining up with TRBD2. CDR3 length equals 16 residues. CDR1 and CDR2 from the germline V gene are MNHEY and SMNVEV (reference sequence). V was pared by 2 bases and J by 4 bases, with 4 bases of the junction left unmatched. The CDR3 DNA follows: TGTGCCAGCAGTTTAAGGCTAGCGGGAGGGGCAGATACGCAGTATTTT. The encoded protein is CASSLRLAGGADTQYF.

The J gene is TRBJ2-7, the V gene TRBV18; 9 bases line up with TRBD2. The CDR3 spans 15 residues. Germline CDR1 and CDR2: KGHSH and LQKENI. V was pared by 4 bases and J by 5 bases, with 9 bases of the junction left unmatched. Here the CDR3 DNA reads TGTGCCAGCTCACGAGATAGCGGGAGTAAGGACGAGCAGTACTTC. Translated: CASSRDSGSKDEQYF. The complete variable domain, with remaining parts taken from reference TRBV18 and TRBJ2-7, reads NAGVMQNPRHLVRRRGQEARLRCSPMKGHSHVYWYRQLPEEGLKFMVYLQKENIIDESGMPKERFSAEFPKEGPSILRIQQVVRGDSAAYFCASSRDSGSKDEQYFGPGTRLTVT.

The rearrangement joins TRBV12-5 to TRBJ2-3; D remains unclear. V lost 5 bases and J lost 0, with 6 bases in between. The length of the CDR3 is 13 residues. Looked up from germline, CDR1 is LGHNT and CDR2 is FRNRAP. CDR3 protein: CASGRRSTDTQYF. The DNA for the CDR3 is TGTGCTAGTGGTAGACGGAGCACAGATACGCAGTATTTT.

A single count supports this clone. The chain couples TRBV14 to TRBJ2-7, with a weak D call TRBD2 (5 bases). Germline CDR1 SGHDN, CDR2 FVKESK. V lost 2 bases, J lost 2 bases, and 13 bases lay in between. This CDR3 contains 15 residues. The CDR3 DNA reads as TGTGCCAGCAGCCAATTGGGCGGGTGGGCCTACGAGCAGTACTTC. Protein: CASSQLGGWAYEQYF.

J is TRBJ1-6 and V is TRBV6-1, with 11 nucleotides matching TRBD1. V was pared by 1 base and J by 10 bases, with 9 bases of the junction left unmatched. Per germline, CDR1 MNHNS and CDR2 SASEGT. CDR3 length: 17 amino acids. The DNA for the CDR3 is TGTGCCAGCAGTGAAGTTTGGTCGGGACAGGGGGAATCACCCCTCCACTTT. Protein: CASSEVWSGQGESPLHF.

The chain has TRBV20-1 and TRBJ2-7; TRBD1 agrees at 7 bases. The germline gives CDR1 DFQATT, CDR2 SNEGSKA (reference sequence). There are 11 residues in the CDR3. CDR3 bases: TGCAGGACAGGGTCAACCTACGAGCAGTACTTC. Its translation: CRTGSTYEQYF.

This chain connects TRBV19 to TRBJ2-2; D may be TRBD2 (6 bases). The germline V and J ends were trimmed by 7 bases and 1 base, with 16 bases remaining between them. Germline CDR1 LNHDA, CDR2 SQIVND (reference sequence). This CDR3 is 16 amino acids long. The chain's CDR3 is CASTVPGLRNTGELFF. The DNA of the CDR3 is TGTGCCAGTACCGTCCCGGGACTGAGGAACACCGGGGAGCTGTTTTTT.

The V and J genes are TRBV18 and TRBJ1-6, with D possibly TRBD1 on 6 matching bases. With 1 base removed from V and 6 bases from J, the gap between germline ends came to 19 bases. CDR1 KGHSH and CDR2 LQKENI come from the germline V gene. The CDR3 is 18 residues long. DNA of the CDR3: TGTGCCAGCTCACCACGTGGACATCAGGGAGGGGGTAATTCACCCCTCCACTTT. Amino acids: CASSPRGHQGGGNSPLHF.

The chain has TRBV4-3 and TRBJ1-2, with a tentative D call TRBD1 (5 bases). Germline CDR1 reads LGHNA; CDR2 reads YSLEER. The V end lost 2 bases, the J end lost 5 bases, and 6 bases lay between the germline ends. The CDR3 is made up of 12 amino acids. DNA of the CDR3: TGCGCCAGCAGCCAACAGGGATATGGCTACACCTTC. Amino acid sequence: CASSQQGYGYTF.

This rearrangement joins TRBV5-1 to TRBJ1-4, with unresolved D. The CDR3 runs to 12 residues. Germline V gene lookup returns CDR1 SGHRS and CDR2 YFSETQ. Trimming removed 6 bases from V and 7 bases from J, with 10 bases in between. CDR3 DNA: TGCGCCAGCAATGTAGGCGGTGAAAAACTGTTTTTT. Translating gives CASNVGGEKLFF.